Listed below are T cell receptor beta chains from one sample, sequenced in a study of T cell responses to AZD1222 COVID-19 vaccine. The assay was immunoSEQ multiplex PCR, and TCRdb's table has in-frame clones only and misses some. The table shows fewer than 200,000 clones, with just under 90% occurring only once. The sample here was peripheral blood, taken 28 days after the second dose of the MenACWY control vaccine. These receptors were collected from an adult who received the MenACWY meningococcal vaccine as a control. CDR3s include the opening cysteine and the closing phenylalanine or tryptophan. D genes are given only for firm matches. Expanded clones get a size class; other rows say once, few or many, or leave the size out.

TRBJ2-1,.,TRBV18,TRBD1,CASSPRQGASRGEQFF,TGTGCCAGCTCACCCAGACAGGGGGCTTCCAGGGGTGAGCAGTTCTTC
TRBJ2-7,.,TRBV18,TRBD1,CASSGPDRDYEQYF,TGTGCCAGCTCAGGCCCGGACAGGGACTACGAGCAGTACTTC
TRBJ1-1,.,TRBV10-3,.,CAISELGGNTEAFF,TGTGCCATCAGTGAGTTGGGCGGGAACACTGAAGCTTTCTTT
TRBJ2-1,few,TRBV7-3,.,CASSSGRAGYNEQFF,TGTGCCAGCAGCTCCGGCCGCGCAGGCTACAATGAGCAGTTCTTC
TRBJ2-5,once,TRBV7-3,.,CASSLREGLEETQYF,TGTGCCAGCAGCTTAAGAGAGGGCTTGGAAGAGACCCAGTACTTC
TRBJ1-2,few,TRBV27,.,CASSLSRGLGGYTF,TGTGCCAGCAGTTTATCGCGGGGGCTTGGAGGCTACACCTTC
TRBJ1-2,.,TRBV12-3/TRBV12-4,.,CAGAISQGYGYTF,TGTGCCGGAGCTATTAGCCAAGGGTATGGCTACACCTTC
TRBJ2-7,once,TRBV5-6,TRBD1,CASRPQGGAIISEQYF,TGTGCCAGCCGACCACAGGGGGGAGCGATCATCTCCGAGCAGTACTTC
TRBJ1-1,.,TRBV7-2,.,CASSFTGTKNTEAFF,TGTGCCAGCAGCTTTACCGGGACGAAGAACACTGAAGCTTTCTTT
TRBJ1-6,.,TRBV11-2,.,CASSVPSSPLHF,TGTGCCAGCAGCGTGCCGTCCTCACCCCTCCACTTT
TRBJ2-3,.,TRBV2,TRBD2,CASSILAGRETGTDTQYF,TGTGCCAGCAGCATACTAGCGGGAAGGGAAACGGGCACAGATACGCAGTATTTT
TRBJ2-3,.,TRBV20-1,.,CSARDLGTQYF,TGCAGTGCTAGAGATCTCGGTACGCAGTATTTT
TRBJ2-5,.,TRBV4-1,TRBD2,CASSQEVAGRETQYF,TGCGCCAGCAGCCAAGAAGTAGCGGGAAGAGAGACCCAGTACTTC
TRBJ2-1,.,TRBV5-6,.,CASSLQTLPRISYNEQFF,TGTGCCAGCAGCTTGCAAACGCTTCCGAGGATATCCTACAATGAGCAGTTCTTC
TRBJ2-3,.,TRBV6-1,TRBD2,CASSEGTRVTDTQYF,TGTGCCAGCAGTGAAGGGACTAGGGTGACAGATACGCAGTATTTT
TRBJ1-6,.,TRBV19,.,CASSDRRPSPLHF,TGTGCCAGTAGTGATCGGAGGCCTTCACCCCTCCACTTT
TRBJ2-5,.,TRBV2,.,CASTPRGETQYF,TGTGCCAGCACCCCCCGGGGGGAGACCCAGTACTTC
TRBJ2-1,.,TRBV10-3,.,CAISARGGPYNEQFF,TGTGCCATCAGTGCCAGGGGGGGGCCATACAATGAGCAGTTCTTC
TRBJ2-7,.,TRBV4-3,TRBD2,CASSQDPTSGSWGSYEQYF,TGCGCCAGCAGCCAGGACCCGACTAGCGGGAGTTGGGGCTCCTACGAGCAGTACTTC
TRBJ1-1,.,TRBV27,TRBD1,CASSTGGLGMGRWTAEAFF,TGTGCCAGCTCGACAGGGGGTTTGGGTATGGGGAGATGGACGGCTGAAGCTTTCTTT